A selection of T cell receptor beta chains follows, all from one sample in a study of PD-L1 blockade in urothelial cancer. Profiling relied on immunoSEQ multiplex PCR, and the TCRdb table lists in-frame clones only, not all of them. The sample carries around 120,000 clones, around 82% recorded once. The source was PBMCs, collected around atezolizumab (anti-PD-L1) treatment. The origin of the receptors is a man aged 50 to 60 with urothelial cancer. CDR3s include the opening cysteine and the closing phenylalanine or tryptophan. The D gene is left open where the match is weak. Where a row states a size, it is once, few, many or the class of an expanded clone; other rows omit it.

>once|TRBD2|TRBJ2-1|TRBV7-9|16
TGTGCCAGCAGCTTATCCCTGGGACTAGCGGGGAATGAGCAGTTCTTC
CASSLSLGLAGNEQFF
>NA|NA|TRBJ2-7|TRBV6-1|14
TGTGCCGGGGGGGCGGCAGGGAAGACCTACGAGCAGTACTTC
CAGGAAGKTYEQYF
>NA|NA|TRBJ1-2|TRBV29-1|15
TGCAGCGTGGTTTCTATTGTACCATCTAACTATGGCTACACCTTC
CSVVSIVPSNYGYTF
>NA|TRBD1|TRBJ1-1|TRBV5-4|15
TGTGCCAGCAGCTTGGCCCGGACAGGAAACACTGAAGCTTTCTTT
CASSLARTGNTEAFF
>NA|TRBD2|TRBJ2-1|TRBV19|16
TGTGCCAGTAGTCTGCGGACTAGCGGGGGGGCGGCTGAGCAGTTCTTC
CASSLRTSGGAAEQFF
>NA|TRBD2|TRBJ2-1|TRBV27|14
TGTGCCAGCCGAAGAAATAGCGGGAGCTTTGAGCAGTTCTTC
CASRRNSGSFEQFF
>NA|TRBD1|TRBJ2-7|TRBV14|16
TGTGCCAGCAGCCAAGATCGTACGGGACAGGGATACGAGCAGTACTTC
CASSQDRTGQGYEQYF
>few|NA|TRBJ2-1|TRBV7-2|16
TGTGCCAGCAGCCCCGTACAGGTTTCCCGGCACAATGAGCAGTTCTTC
CASSPVQVSRHNEQFF
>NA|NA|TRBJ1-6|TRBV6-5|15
TGTGCCAGCAGTTACGGGACTAACTATAATTCACCCCTCCACTTT
CASSYGTNYNSPLHF
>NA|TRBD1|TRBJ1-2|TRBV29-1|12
TGCAGCGTTGGTAGGGGGACAGCAGGCTACACCTTC
CSVGRGTAGYTF
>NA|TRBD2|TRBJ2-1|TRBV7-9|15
TGTGCCAGCAGTGGCACTAGCGGGAGAATCAATGAGCAGTTCTTC
CASSGTSGRINEQFF
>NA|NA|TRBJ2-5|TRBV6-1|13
TGTGCCAGCAGAGCCGGGAAACCAGAGACCCAGTACTTC
CASRAGKPETQYF
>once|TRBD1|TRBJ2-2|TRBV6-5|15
TGTGCCAGCACCACAAAAATACAGGGGGCCGGGGAGCTGTTTTTT
CASTTKIQGAGELFF
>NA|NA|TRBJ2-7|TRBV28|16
TGTGCCAGCACCCTGGCAGCAGGGATGGGGAATTACGAGCAGTACTTC
CASTLAAGMGNYEQYF
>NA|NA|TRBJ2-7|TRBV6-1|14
TGTGCCAGCAGTCCCCGCAGTCCCTCCTACGAGCAGTACTTC
CASSPRSPSYEQYF
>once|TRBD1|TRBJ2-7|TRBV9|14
TGTGCCAGCGGGTTAGGACAGGGGGCTTACGAGCAGTACTTC
CASGLGQGAYEQYF
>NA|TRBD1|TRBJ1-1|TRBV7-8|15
TGTGCCAGCAGCCGCCAACAGGGGGCTTGGACTGAAGCTTTCTTT
CASSRQQGAWTEAFF
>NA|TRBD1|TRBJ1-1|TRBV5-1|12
TGCGCCAGCAGCACCAGGGGGACTGAAGCTTTCTTT
CASSTRGTEAFF
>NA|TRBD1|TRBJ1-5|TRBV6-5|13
TGTGCCAGCAGCCGGGACAGGGATCAGCCCCAGCATTTT
CASSRDRDQPQHF
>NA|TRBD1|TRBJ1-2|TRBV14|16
TGTGCCAGCAGCCTTCCCAGGGGGCTGGCTAACTATGGCTACACCTTC
CASSLPRGLANYGYTF
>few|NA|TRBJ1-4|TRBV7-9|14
TGTGCCAGCAGCTCGTCGGGATTCCGAGGAAAACTGTTTTTT
CASSSSGFRGKLFF
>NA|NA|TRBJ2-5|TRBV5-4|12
TGTGCCAGCAGCTCAAACTCTGAGACCCAGTACTTC
CASSSNSETQYF
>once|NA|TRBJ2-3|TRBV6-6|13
TGTGCCAGCAGTTCCCGGTTTGGAGATACGCAGTATTTT
CASSSRFGDTQYF
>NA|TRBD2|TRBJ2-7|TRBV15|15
TGTGCCACCAGCACTGATACTAGCGGGAATTACGAGCAGTACTTC
CATSTDTSGNYEQYF
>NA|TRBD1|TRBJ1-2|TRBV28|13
TGTGCCAGCAGTCGACAGGGGTTCGGTGGCTACACCTTC
CASSRQGFGGYTF
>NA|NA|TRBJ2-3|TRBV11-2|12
TGTGCCAGCAGCTTTTTAACAGATACGCAGTATTTT
CASSFLTDTQYF
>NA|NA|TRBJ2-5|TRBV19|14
TGTGCCAGTAGTATGGTTAGGAGCGGAGAGACCCAGTACTTC
CASSMVRSGETQYF
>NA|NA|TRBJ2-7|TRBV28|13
TGTGCTCCCGGCCCGGAGGGGCACTACGAGCAGTACTTC
CAPGPEGHYEQYF
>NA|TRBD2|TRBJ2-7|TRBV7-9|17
TGTGCCAGCAGCTTAGCGACCGGTGGGGGGGACTCCTACGAGCAGTACTTC
CASSLATGGGDSYEQYF
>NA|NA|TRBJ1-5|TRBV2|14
TGTGCCAGCAGTGGGCAGATTAGCAATCAGCCCCAGCATTTT
CASSGQISNQPQHF
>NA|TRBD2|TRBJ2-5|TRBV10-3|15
TGTGCCATCAGTGAGTCGACTAGCGGCCAAGAGACCCAGTACTTC
CAISESTSGQETQYF
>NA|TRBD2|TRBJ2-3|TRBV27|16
TGTGCCAGCAGCCGCCTTCTAGCGGGAGCCACAGATACGCAGTATTTT
CASSRLLAGATDTQYF
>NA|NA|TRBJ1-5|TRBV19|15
TGTGCCAGTAGTACTAAGGGAGGAAGCAATCAGCCCCAGCATTTT
CASSTKGGSNQPQHF
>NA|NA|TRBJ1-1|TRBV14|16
TGTGCCAGCAGCCAAGATGAGGCAACAATGAACACTGAAGCTTTCTTT
CASSQDEATMNTEAFF
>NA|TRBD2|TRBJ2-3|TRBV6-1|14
TGTGCCAGCAGGGGGGAGGGAGGGTCAGATACGCAGTATTTT
CASRGEGGSDTQYF
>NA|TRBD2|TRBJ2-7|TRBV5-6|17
TGTGCCAGCCGCCCCGGGACTAGCGGGAGGGCCCCCTACGAGCAGTACTTC
CASRPGTSGRAPYEQYF
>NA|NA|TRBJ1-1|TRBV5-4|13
TGTGCCAGCAGCCGCAAGTTGGGAGCTGAAGCTTTCTTT
CASSRKLGAEAFF
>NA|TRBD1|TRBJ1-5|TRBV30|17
TGTGCCTGGCCATCGACAGGGGTAGGGGTGAGCAATCAGCCCCAGCATTTT
CAWPSTGVGVSNQPQHF
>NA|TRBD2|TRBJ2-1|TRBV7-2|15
TGTGCCAGCAGCTTAGAGGCTAGCGGATACAATGAGCAGTTCTTC
CASSLEASGYNEQFF
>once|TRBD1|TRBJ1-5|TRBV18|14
TGTGCCAGCTCACCTGGACAGGGCAATCAGCCCCAGCATTTT
CASSPGQGNQPQHF
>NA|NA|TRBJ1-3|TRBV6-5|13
TGTGCCAGCAGCCCGCCTGGGGCTAACACCATATATTTT
CASSPPGANTIYF
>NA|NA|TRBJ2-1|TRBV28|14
TGTGCCAGCAGTTCCTCAACTCCACTGGTTGAGCAGTTCTTC
CASSSSTPLVEQFF